The 3 T cell receptor beta chains in this list originate from one sample, sequenced in a study of STAT5B mutations in CD4+ large granular lymphocyte leukemia. Assay used: immunoSEQ multiplex PCR; TCRdb lists only in-frame clones, some missing. Among about 30,000 clones listed, approximately 90% were seen once. The sample taken for sequencing was CD4+ T cells from blood buffy coats. The receptors derive from a human donor in good health.

The J gene is TRBJ1-3, the V gene TRBV27; D not certain. The CDR3 has 13 amino acids. Trimming pared 5 bases from V and 4 bases from J, leaving 9 bases between. Germline CDR1 and CDR2: MNHEY and SMNVEV (reference sequence). The DNA for the CDR3 is TGTGCCAGCAGTCGGCTAAGGGGAAACACCATATATTTT. Its protein product is CASSRLRGNTIYF.

V is TRBV7-2 and J is TRBJ2-7; D is ambiguous. The germline CDR1 and CDR2 sequences are SGHTA and FQGNSA. The CDR3 extends over 19 amino acids. V gave up 0 bases and J gave up 3 bases, with 24 bases separating them. CDR3: CASSLALSVQVFTYYEQYF. The DNA of the CDR3 is TGTGCCAGCAGCTTAGCGCTGTCGGTCCAGGTTTTTACCTACTACGAGCAGTACTTC.

This clone was detected a few times. The rearrangement joins TRBV6-5 to TRBJ2-1; 9 bases are shared with TRBD2. J lost 2 bases, V lost 0 bases, and 2 bases had no gene match. The germline gives CDR1 MNHEY, CDR2 SVGAGI. The CDR3 consists of 16 residues. The CDR3 loop reads CASSYSPSGTYNEQFF. CDR3 in DNA: TGTGCCAGCAGTTACTCCCCTAGCGGGACCTACAATGAGCAGTTCTTC.